Below, one T cell receptor (beta chain) is given with its context. The sample belongs to a study of blood T cell repertoires in COVID-19. Study-wide context: Both acute and convalescent COVID-19 samples were obtained from the United States, Italy and Spain. From T cells, B-cell-depleted T cells, or PBMCs came the material, which was cDNA or gDNA.

In the authors' methods: Researchers report that nucleated cell counts were estimated from reference gene primer amplification. Assay used: immunoSEQ multiplex PCR; TCRdb lists only in-frame clones, some missing. That table supplies the V and J calls and clone size; D and trimming were determined from the DNA. Here the sample spans a few hundred thousand clones, 65% to 90% being singletons. Germline CDR1 is ENHRY and CDR2 is SYGVKD. V lost 0 bases and J 0 bases, leaving 12 bases between the germline ends. CDR3 length: 17 residues. The sequencing sample was made of peripheral blood. This receptor was obtained from a woman between 40 and 50 years old who had recovered from COVID-19. This chain links TRBV10-3 with TRBJ1-5; no clear D. DNA of the CDR3: TGTGCCATCAGTGAGTCCCAGGTTGGATATAGCAATCAGCCCCAGCATTTT. This translates into CAISESQVGYSNQPQHF.